This T cell receptor (beta chain) was sequenced in a study of blood T cell repertoires in COVID-19. Study overall: Some COVID-19 samples were acute and others convalescent; all came from the United States, Italy and Spain. T cells, B-cell-depleted T cells, or PBMCs supplied cDNA or gDNA.

Per the original data handling: Reference gene primers were amplified, and this amplification served to estimate nucleated cell counts. Sequencing used immunoSEQ multiplex PCR; TCRdb keeps in-frame clones, though not all of them. Clone size and the V and J calls come from that table; the DNA yielded D and trimming. The sample has fewer than 500,000 clones; 75% to 90% are singletons. The CDR3 is 15 residues long. The trim removed 5 bases at V and 8 bases at J, leaving 14 bases unmatched. Germline CDR1 reads ENHRY; CDR2 reads SYGVKD. Study members were between about 18 and 95 years old and lived in 25 or so US regions.

V is TRBV10-3 and J is TRBJ1-2; 7 bases line up with TRBD1. The TCR originated in a man aged 30-40 years who had recovered from COVID-19. The source material was PBMCs or T cells enriched from blood (not recorded which). The CDR3 bases are TGTGCCATCAGTACTACGGGACAGAGGACTATGGGCTACACCTTC. Its protein product is CAISTTGQRTMGYTF.